Below, 5 T cell receptor beta chains from the same sample are listed, as sequenced in a study of T cells in Graves' hyperthyroidism and ophthalmopathy. RNA transcripts were the template for amplifying TCR beta CDR3 regions. The TCR CDR3 first-round RT-PCR relied on the HTBI primer set. A single record per CDR3 protein comes from TCRdb applying MiXCR to the multiplex PCR reads. Of around 440,000 distinct CDR3 sequences in the sample, 15% to 19% are singletons; the top ten hold roughly 8%. Material for sequencing was blood. Source of these receptors: a woman aged 18-29 years with Graves' hyperthyroidism.

This chain connects TRBV4-1 to TRBJ2-3; 8 bases agree with TRBD2. V shed 9 bases, J shed 4 bases, and the junction held 9 bases outside the gene matches. Germline V gene lookup returns CDR1 MGHRA and CDR2 YSYEKL. The CDR3 spans 14 residues. The CDR3 spells CASAGFGGADTQYF. CDR3 nucleotides: TGCGCCAGTGCGGGCTTCGGGGGGGCAGATACGCAGTATTTT.

The chain recombines TRBV29-1 with TRBJ2-2; 8 bases are shared with TRBD1. The J segment lost 3 bases and the V segment lost 0 bases, leaving 6 bases of the junction unmatched. Germline assignment: CDR1 SQVTM and CDR2 ANQGSEA. This CDR3 has 16 amino acids. The CDR3 is CSVEDYGTGHTGELFF. DNA for the CDR3: TGCAGCGTTGAAGATTACGGGACAGGTCACACCGGGGAGCTGTTTTTT.

This clonotype showed up many times. The chain employs TRBV20-1 and TRBJ2-7; 10 bases map to TRBD2. CDR1 is DFQATT, CDR2 SNEGSKA, per germline (reference sequence). V was pared by 3 bases and J by 4 bases, with 12 bases of the junction left unmatched. This CDR3 has 16 residues. CDR3 in amino acids: CSARVPTPSGSYEQYF. The CDR3 DNA sequence: TGCAGTGCTAGGGTCCCTACCCCTAGCGGGAGTTACGAGCAGTACTTC.

This clonotype appeared many times. The CDR3 loop is CASSRQGSSYNEQFF. The CDR3 DNA sequence: TGTGCCAGCAGTCGACAGGGAAGCTCCTACAATGAGCAGTTCTTC. The chain couples TRBV2 to TRBJ2-1; the match to TRBD1 covers 7 bases. The CDR3 has 15 residues. The germline gives CDR1 SNHLY, CDR2 FYNNEI. V trimming: 5 bases; J trimming: 0 bases; junction bases outside the gene matches: 4.

This clonotype was seen ten or more times. V usage is TRBV5-1 and J usage is TRBJ1-2; TRBD1 matches 7 bases. The CDR3 spans 14 residues. V was pared by 0 bases and J by 5 bases, with 4 bases of the junction left unmatched. Germline CDR1 reads SGHRS; CDR2 reads YFSETQ. Here the CDR3 DNA reads TGCGCCAGCAGCTTGGGAGGGACAGCTTATGGCTACACCTTC. It translates to CASSLGGTAYGYTF.